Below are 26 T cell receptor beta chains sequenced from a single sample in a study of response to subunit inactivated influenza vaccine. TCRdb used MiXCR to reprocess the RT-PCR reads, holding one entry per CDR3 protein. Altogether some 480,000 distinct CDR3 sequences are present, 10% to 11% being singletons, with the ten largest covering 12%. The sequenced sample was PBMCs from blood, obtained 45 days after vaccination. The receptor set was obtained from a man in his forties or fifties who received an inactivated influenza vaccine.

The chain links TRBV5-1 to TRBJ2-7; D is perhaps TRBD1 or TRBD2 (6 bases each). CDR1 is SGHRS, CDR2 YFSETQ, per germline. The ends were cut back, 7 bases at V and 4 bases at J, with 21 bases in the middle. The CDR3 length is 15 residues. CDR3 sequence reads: CASRPGAGTLYEQYF. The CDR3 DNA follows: TGCGCCAGCCGACCGGGGGCAGGGACTCTATACGAGCAGTACTTC.

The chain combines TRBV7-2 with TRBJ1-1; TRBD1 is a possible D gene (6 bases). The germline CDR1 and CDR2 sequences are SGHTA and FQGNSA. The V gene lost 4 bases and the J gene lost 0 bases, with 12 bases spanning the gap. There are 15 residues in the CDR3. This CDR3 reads CASSYDRSMNTEAFF. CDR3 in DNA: TGTGCCAGCAGCTATGACAGGAGTATGAACACTGAAGCTTTCTTT. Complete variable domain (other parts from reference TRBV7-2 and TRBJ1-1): GAGVSQSPSNKVTEKGKDVELRCDPISGHTALYWYRQSLGQGLEFLIYFQGNSAPDKSGLPSDRFSAERTGGSVSTLTIQRTQQEDSAVYLCASSYDRSMNTEAFFGQGTRLTVV.

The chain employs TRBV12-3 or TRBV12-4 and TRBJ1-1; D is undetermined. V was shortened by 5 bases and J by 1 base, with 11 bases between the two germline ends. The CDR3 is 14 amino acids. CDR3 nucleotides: TGTGCCAGCAGTACGGTTGGAAGGAACACTGAAGCTTTCTTT. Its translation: CASSTVGRNTEAFF.

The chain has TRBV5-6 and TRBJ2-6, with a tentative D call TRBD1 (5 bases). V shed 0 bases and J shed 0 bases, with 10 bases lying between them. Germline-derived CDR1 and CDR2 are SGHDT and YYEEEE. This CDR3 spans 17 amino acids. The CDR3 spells CASSLGQIYSGANVLTF. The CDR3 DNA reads TGTGCCAGCAGCTTGGGACAGATCTACTCTGGGGCCAACGTCCTGACTTTC.

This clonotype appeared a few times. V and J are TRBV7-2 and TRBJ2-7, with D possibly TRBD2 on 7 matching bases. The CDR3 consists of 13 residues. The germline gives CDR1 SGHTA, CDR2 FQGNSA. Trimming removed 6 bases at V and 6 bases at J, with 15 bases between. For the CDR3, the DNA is TGTGCCAGCAGAAAAGGGGGGAGGGGCGAGCAGTACTTC. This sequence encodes CASRKGGRGEQYF.

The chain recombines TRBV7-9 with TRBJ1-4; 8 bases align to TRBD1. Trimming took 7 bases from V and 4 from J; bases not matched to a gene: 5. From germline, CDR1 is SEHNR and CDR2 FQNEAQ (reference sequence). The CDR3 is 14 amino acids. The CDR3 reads CASIRTGSNEKLFF. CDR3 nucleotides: TGTGCCAGCATCCGGACAGGGAGTAATGAAAAACTGTTTTTT.

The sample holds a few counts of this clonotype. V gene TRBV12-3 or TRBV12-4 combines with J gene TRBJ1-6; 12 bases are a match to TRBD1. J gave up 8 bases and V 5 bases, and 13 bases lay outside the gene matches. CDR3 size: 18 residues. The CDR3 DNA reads TGTGCCAGCAGTCCGGGACAGGGGGCTACGGCTAGAGATTCACCCCTCCACTTT. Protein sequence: CASSPGQGATARDSPLHF.

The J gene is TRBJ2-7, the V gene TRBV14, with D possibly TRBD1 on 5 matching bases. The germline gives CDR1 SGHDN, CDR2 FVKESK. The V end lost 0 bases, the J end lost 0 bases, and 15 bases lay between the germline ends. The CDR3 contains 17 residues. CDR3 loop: CASSQDEGLGVSYEQYF. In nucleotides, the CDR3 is TGTGCCAGCAGCCAAGATGAAGGCTTAGGGGTCTCCTACGAGCAGTACTTC.

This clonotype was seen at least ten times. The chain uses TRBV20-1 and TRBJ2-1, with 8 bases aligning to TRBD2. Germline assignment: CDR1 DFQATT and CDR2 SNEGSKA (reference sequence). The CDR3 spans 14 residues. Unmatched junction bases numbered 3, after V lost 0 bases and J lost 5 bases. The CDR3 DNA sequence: TGCAGTGCTAGAGATCTAGCGGGTGACAATGAGCAGTTCTTC. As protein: CSARDLAGDNEQFF.

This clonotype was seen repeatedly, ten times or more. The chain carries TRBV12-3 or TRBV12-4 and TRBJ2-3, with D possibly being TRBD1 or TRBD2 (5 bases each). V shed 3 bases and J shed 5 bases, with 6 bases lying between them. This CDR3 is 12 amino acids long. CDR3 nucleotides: TGTGCCAGCAGTTTTGGGGGAGATACGCAGTATTTT. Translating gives CASSFGGDTQYF.

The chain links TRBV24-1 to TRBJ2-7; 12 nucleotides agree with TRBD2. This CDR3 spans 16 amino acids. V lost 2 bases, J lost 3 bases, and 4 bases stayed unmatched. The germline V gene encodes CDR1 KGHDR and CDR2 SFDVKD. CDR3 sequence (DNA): TGTGCCACCAGTGATTCCCGGACTAGCGGGAACTACGAGCAGTACTTC. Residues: CATSDSRTSGNYEQYF.

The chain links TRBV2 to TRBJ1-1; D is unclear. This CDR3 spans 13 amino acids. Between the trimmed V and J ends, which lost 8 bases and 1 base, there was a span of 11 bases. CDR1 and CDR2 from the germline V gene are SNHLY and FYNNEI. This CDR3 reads CASSRGANTEAFF. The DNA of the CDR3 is TGTGCCAGCTCACGAGGAGCGAACACTGAAGCTTTCTTT.

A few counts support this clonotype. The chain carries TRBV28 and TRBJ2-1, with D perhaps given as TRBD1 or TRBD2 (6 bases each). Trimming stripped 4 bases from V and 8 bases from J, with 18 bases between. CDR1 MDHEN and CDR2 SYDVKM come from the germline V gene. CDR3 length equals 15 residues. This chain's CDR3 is CASSSEGEVDDEQFF. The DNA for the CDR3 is TGTGCCAGCAGTTCTGAGGGGGAGGTTGACGATGAGCAGTTCTTC. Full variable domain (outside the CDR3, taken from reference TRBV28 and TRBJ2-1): DVKVTQSSRYLVKRTGEKVFLECVQDMDHENMFWYRQDPGLGLRLIYFSYDVKMKEKGDIPEGYSVSREKKERFSLILESASTNQTSMYLCASSSEGEVDDEQFFGPGTRLTVL.

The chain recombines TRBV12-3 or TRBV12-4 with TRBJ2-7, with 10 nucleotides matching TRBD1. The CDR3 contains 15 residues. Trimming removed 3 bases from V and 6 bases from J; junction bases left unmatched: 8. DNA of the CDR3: TGTGCCAGCAGTTTTGTGGGACAGGGGAGTTCCGAGCAGTACTTC. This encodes CASSFVGQGSSEQYF.

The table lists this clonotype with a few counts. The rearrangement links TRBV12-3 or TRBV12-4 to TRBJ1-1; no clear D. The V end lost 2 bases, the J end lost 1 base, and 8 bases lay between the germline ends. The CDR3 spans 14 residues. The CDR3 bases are TGTGCCAGCAGTTTATTACGGGGGAACACTGAAGCTTTCTTT. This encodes CASSLLRGNTEAFF.

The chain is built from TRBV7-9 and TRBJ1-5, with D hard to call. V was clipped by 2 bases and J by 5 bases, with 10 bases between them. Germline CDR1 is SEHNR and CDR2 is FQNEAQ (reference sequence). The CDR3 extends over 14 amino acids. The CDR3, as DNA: TGTGCCAGCAGCTTAAATTTCCAGGATCAGCCCCAGCATTTT. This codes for CASSLNFQDQPQHF.

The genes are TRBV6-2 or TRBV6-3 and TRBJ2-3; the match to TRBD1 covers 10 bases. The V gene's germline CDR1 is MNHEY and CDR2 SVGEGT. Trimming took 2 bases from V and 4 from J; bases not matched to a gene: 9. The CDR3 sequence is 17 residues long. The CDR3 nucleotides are TGTGCCAGCAGTTACCCGGCCGGGACAGGGGACGCAGATACGCAGTATTTT. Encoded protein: CASSYPAGTGDADTQYF.

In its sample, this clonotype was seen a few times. The CDR3 bases are TGTGCCAGCAGCCAAGATGAGGGAGGCACTGAAGCTTTCTTT. Protein: CASSQDEGGTEAFF. The J gene is TRBJ1-1, the V gene TRBV3-1; D remains unclear. Germline lookup yields CDR1 LGHDT and CDR2 YNNKEL (reference sequence). This CDR3 is 14 amino acids long. V lost 0 bases to trimming and J lost 4 bases, with 9 bases between them. Filled out from reference TRBV3-1 and TRBJ1-1, the complete variable domain reads DTAVSQTPKYLVTQMGNDKSIKCEQNLGHDTMYWYKQDSKKFLKIMFSYNNKELIINETVPNRFSPKSPDKAHLNLHINSLELGDSAVYFCASSQDEGGTEAFFGQGTRLTVV.

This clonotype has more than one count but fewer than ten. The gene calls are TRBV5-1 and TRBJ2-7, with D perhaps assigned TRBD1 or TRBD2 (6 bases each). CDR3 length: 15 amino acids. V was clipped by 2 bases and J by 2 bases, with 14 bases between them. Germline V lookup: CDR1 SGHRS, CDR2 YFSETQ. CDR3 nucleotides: TGCGCCAGCAGCTTCCTCTCGGGGGACACCTACGAGCAGTACTTC. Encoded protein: CASSFLSGDTYEQYF. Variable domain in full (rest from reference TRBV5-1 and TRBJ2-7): KAGVTQTPRYLIKTRGQQVTLSCSPISGHRSVSWYQQTPGQGLQFLFEYFSETQRNKGNFPGRFSGRQFSNSRSEMNVSTLELGDSALYLCASSFLSGDTYEQYFGPGTRLTVT.

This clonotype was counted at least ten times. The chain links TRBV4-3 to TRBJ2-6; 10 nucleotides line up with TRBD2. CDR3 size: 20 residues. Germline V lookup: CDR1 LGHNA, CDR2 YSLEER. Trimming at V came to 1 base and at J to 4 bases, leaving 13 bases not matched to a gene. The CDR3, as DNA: TGCGCCAGCAGCCAAGTGGCTAGTCTAGCGGGAGCTCCCGGGGCCAACGTCCTGACTTTC. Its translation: CASSQVASLAGAPGANVLTF.

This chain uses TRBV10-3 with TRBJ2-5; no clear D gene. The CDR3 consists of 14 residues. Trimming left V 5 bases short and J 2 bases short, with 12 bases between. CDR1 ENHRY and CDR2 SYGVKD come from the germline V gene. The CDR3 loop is CAISRQAEQETQYF. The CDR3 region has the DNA TGTGCCATCAGTCGGCAGGCCGAACAAGAGACCCAGTACTTC.

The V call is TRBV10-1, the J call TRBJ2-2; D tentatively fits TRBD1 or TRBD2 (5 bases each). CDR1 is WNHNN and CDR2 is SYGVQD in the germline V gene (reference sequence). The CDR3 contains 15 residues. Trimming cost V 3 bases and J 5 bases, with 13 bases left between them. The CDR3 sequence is CASSDRDVVTGELFF. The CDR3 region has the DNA TGCGCCAGCAGTGATCGGGACGTCGTAACCGGGGAGCTGTTTTTT.

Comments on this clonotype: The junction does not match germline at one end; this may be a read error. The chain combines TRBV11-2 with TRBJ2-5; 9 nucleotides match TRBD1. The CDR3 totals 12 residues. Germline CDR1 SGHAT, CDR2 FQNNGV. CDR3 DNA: TGTGCCAGCAGCCCAGGGAGCGGACAGGGGAACTTC. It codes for CASSPGSGQGNF.

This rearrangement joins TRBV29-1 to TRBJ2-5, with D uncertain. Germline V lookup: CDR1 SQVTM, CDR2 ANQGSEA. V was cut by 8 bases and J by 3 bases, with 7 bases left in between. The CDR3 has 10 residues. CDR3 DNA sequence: TGCAGCTGTGGGGAAGAGACCCAGTACTTC. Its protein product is CSCGEETQYF. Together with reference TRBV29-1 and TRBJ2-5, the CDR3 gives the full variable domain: SAVISQKPSRDICQRGTSLTIQCQVDSQVTMMFWYRQQPGQSLTLIATANQGSEATYESGFVIDKFPISRPNLTFSTLTVSNMSPEDSSIYLCSCGEETQYFGPGTRLLVL.

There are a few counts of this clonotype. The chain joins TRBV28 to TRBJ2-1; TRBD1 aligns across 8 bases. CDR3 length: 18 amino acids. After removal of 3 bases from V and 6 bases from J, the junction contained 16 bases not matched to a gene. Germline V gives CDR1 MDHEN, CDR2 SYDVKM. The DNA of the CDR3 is TGTGCCAGCAGTTTGAGGACAGGGTCAAAAATGGGGAGCAATGAGCAGTTCTTC. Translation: CASSLRTGSKMGSNEQFF. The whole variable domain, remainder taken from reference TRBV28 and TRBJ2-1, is DVKVTQSSRYLVKRTGEKVFLECVQDMDHENMFWYRQDPGLGLRLIYFSYDVKMKEKGDIPEGYSVSREKKERFSLILESASTNQTSMYLCASSLRTGSKMGSNEQFFGPGTRLTVL.

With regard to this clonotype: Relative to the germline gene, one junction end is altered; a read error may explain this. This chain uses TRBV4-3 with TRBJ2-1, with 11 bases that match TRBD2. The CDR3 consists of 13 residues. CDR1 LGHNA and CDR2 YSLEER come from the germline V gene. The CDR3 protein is CASSQGTSGEQIF. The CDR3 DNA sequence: TGCGCCAGCAGCCAGGGGACTAGCGGTGAGCAGATCTTC.